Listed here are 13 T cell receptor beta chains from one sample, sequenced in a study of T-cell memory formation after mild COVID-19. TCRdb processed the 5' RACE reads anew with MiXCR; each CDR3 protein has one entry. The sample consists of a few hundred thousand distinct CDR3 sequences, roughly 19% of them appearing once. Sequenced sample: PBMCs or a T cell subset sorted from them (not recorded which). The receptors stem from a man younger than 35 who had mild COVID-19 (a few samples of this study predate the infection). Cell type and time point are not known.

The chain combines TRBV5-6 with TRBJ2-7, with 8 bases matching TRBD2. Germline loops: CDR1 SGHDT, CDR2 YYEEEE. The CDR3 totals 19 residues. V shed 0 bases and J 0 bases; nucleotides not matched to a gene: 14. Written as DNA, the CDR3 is TGTGCCAGCAGCTTGGCCAGTTCCAGCGGGGGTTACAGCTCCTACGAGCAGTACGTC. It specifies CASSLASSSGGYSSYEQYV.

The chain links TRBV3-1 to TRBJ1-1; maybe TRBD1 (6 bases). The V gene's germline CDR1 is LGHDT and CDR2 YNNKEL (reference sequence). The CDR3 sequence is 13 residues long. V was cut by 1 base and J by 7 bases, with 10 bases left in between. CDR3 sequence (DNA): TGTGCCAGCAGCCAAGGACAGGAGTTTGAAGCTTTCTTT. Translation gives CASSQGQEFEAFF. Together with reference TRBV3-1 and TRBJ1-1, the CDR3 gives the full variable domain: DTAVSQTPKYLVTQMGNDKSIKCEQNLGHDTMYWYKQDSKKFLKIMFSYNNKELIINETVPNRFSPKSPDKAHLNLHINSLELGDSAVYFCASSQGQEFEAFFGQGTRLTVV.

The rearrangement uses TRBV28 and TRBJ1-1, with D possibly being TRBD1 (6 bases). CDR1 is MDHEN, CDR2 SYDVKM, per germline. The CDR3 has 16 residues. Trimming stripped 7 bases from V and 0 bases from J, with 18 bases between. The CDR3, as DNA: TGTGCCAGCAATGTTGCTCAGGGGACGATGAACACTGAAGCTTTCTTT. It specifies CASNVAQGTMNTEAFF.

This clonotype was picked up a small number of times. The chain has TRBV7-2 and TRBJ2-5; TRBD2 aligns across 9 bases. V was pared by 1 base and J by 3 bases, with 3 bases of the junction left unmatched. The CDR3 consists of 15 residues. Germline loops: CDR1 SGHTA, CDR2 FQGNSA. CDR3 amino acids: CASSLGSGGEETQYF. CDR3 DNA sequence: TGTGCCAGCAGCTTAGGTAGCGGGGGCGAAGAGACCCAGTACTTC.

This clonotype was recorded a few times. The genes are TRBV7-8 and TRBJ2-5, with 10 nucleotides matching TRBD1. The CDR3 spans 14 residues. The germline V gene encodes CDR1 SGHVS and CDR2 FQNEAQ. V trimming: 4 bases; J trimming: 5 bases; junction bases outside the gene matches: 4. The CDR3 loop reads CASSWTGGWETQYF. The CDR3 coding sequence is TGTGCCAGCAGCTGGACAGGGGGGTGGGAGACCCAGTACTTC.

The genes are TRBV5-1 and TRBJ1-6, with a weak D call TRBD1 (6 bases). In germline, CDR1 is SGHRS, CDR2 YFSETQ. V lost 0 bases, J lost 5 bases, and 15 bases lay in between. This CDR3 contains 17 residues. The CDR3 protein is CASSLALDSRNNSPLHF. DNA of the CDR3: TGCGCCAGCAGCTTGGCTTTGGACAGCCGCAATAATTCACCCCTCCACTTT.

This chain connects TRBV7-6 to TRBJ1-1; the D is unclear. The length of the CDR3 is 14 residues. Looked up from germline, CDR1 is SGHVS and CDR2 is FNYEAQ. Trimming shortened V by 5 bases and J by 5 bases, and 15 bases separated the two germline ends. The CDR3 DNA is TGTGCCAGCAGCACCAGTATTTCGGGGACTGAAGCTTTCTTT. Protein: CASSTSISGTEAFF.

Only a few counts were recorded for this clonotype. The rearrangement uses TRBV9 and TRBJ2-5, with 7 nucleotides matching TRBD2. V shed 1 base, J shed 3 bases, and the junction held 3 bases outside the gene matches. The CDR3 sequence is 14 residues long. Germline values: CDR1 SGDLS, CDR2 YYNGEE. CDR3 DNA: TGTGCCAGCAGCGTAAGCGGGGCCAAAGAGACCCAGTACTTC. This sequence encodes CASSVSGAKETQYF.

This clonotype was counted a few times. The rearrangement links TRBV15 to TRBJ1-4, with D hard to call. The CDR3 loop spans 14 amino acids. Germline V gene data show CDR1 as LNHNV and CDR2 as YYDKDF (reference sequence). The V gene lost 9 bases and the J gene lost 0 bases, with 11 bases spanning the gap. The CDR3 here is CATEHRATNEKLFF. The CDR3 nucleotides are TGTGCCACGGAACATCGTGCAACTAATGAAAAACTGTTTTTT.

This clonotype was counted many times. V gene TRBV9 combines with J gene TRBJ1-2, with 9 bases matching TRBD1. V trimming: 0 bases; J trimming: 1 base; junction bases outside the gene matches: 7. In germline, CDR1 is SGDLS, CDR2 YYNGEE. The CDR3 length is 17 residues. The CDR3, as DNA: TGTGCCAGCAGCGTAGGCCCCAACAGGGGGCTTAACTATGGCTACACCTTC. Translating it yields CASSVGPNRGLNYGYTF.

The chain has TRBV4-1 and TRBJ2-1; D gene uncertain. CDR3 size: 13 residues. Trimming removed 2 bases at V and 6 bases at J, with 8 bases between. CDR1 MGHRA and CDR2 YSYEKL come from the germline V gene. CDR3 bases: TGCGCCAGCAGCCAACCGGACGGCAATGAGCAGTTCTTC. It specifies CASSQPDGNEQFF.

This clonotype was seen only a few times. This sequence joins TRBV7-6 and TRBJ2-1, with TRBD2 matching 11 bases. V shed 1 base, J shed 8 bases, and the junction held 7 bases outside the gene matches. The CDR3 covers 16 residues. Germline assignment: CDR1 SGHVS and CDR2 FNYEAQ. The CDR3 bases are TGTGCCAGCAGCTTAGGTAGCGGGGGGGCTTTGGATGAGCAGTTCTTC. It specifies CASSLGSGGALDEQFF. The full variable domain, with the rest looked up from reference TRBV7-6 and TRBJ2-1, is GAGVSQSPRYKVTKRGQDVALRCDPISGHVSLYWYRQALGQGPEFLTYFNYEAQQDKSGLPNDRFSAERPEGSISTLTIQRTEQRDSAMYRCASSLGSGGALDEQFFGPGTRLTVL.

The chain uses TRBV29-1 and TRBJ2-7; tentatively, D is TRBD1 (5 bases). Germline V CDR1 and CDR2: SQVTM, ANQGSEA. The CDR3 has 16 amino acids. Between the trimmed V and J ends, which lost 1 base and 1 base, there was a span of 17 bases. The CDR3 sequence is CSVEGPQGGASYEQYF. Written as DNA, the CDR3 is TGCAGCGTTGAAGGCCCCCAGGGCGGCGCTTCCTACGAGCAGTACTTC.